This T cell receptor (beta chain) is from a study of cytomegalovirus exposure and HLA in healthy donors. Notes on the study in general: Accurate HLA-A and HLA-B prediction from TCR beta sequences was reported for most subjects. The number of N-insertions in an Asian-associated ancestry cluster was reportedly below the approximately 680-donor mean in a later analysis.

Germline V CDR1 and CDR2: SGHRS, YFSETQ. The V gene lost 2 bases and the J gene lost 5 bases, with 16 bases spanning the gap. The CDR3 covers 15 residues. In regard to this clone: Its antigen remains unidentified.

Both 60 Vbeta primers and 13 Jbeta primers went into the PCR. Using immunoSEQ multiplex PCR, the repertoire was profiled, and TCRdb retains in-frame clones only, with some absent. The sample yields over 35,000 clones, of which the top ten take up more than 1.5%. The sample was PBMCs. This chain joins TRBV5-1 and TRBJ2-5; D ambiguous. The receptor's source is a woman between 25 and 40 years old in good health and CMV-seronegative. The CDR3 region has the DNA TGCGCCAGCAGCTTAACTGATTCGGCGCGGGAGACCCAGTACTTC. This codes for CASSLTDSARETQYF.